Below, 9 T cell receptor beta chains from the same sample are listed, as sequenced in a study of response to subunit inactivated influenza vaccine. TCRdb re-derived calls from the RT-PCR reads in MiXCR, one entry per CDR3 protein. Among about 500,000 distinct CDR3 sequences listed, 13% were seen once. The material sequenced was PBMCs from blood, taken 35 to 45 days after vaccination. The receptors shown here come from a man aged 50 or older who received an inactivated influenza vaccine.

This chain links TRBV19 with TRBJ2-7; 7 bases are shared with TRBD2. Trimming at V came to 4 bases and at J to 0 bases, leaving 9 bases not matched to a gene. This CDR3 is 16 amino acids long. Germline CDR1 LNHDA, CDR2 SQIVND (reference sequence). CDR3: CASSRGASGTSYEQYF. The CDR3 bases are TGTGCCAGTAGTAGAGGCGCTAGCGGTACCTCCTACGAGCAGTACTTC.

This chain connects TRBV12-3 or TRBV12-4 to TRBJ2-2; 7 bases fit TRBD1. The length of the CDR3 is 15 residues. J lost 1 base, V lost 6 bases, and 5 bases had no gene match. The CDR3 protein is CASSPGQMNTGELFF. The CDR3 DNA reads as TGTGCCAGCAGCCCGGGACAGATGAACACCGGGGAGCTGTTTTTT.

The V call is TRBV10-3, the J call TRBJ2-1, with 10 bases that match TRBD2. V gave up 4 bases and J gave up 9 bases; unmatched junction bases: 12. In germline, CDR1 is ENHRY, CDR2 SYGVKD. The CDR3 consists of 16 residues. CDR3 sequence (DNA): TGTGCCATCAGTGGGAGCGGGGGGGCCTCGGGAGGTGAGCAGTTCTTC. It specifies CAISGSGGASGGEQFF.

The chain links TRBV4-2 to TRBJ1-2; D call uncertain. Germline V gives CDR1 LGHNA, CDR2 YNFKEQ. The CDR3 is 15 amino acids. V was cut by 1 base and J by 2 bases, with 11 bases left in between. DNA for the CDR3: TGTGCCAGCAGCCAAGCCCCGGGTGGCAACTATGGCTACACCTTC. It is translated as CASSQAPGGNYGYTF.

The chain recombines TRBV7-2 with TRBJ1-2; 8 bases fit TRBD1. The length of the CDR3 is 14 residues. Germline V gene data show CDR1 as SGHTA and CDR2 as FQGNSA. The V and J ends lost 1 base and 8 bases, in that order; junction bases with no gene match: 6. The CDR3 DNA is TGTGCCAGCAGCTTAGGCAACAGGGGGGGAGGCTACACCTTC. As protein: CASSLGNRGGGYTF.

The rearrangement uses TRBV12-3 or TRBV12-4 and TRBJ2-7; the D is unclear. This CDR3 comprises 12 residues. Trimming pared 5 bases from V and 3 bases from J, leaving 8 bases between. CDR3 nucleotide sequence: TGTGCCAGCAGTCCCGGGCACTACGAGCAGTACTTC. It is translated as CASSPGHYEQYF.

The CDR3 loop reads CASRRQGYTEAFF. CDR3 sequence (DNA): TGCGCCAGCAGGAGACAGGGATACACTGAAGCTTTCTTT. The J gene is TRBJ1-1, the V gene TRBV10-1; TRBD1 agrees at 7 bases. Losses at the gene ends were 6 bases for V and 3 bases for J; bases not matched to a gene: 4. Germline V lookup: CDR1 WNHNN, CDR2 SYGVQD (reference sequence). The CDR3 is 13 amino acids.

The V and J genes are TRBV6-5 and TRBJ2-7; the D gene is possibly TRBD2 (5 bases). The CDR3 runs to 16 residues. Trimming left V 0 bases short and J 2 bases short, with 14 bases between. Germline V lookup: CDR1 MNHEY, CDR2 SVGAGI. As DNA, the CDR3 is TGTGCCAGCAGTTACTCAGGCCGAGGGAACCCCTACGAGCAGTACTTC. Translated: CASSYSGRGNPYEQYF.

At least ten counts were recorded for this clonotype. The chain uses TRBV5-1 and TRBJ2-7, with 10 bases that match TRBD2. The CDR3 is made up of 15 amino acids. The trim removed 5 bases at V and 3 bases at J, leaving 8 bases unmatched. Germline lookup yields CDR1 SGHRS and CDR2 YFSETQ. CDR3 DNA: TGCGCCAGCAGTTTGACTAGCGGGCCAGTCTACGAGCAGTACTTC. Encoded protein: CASSLTSGPVYEQYF.